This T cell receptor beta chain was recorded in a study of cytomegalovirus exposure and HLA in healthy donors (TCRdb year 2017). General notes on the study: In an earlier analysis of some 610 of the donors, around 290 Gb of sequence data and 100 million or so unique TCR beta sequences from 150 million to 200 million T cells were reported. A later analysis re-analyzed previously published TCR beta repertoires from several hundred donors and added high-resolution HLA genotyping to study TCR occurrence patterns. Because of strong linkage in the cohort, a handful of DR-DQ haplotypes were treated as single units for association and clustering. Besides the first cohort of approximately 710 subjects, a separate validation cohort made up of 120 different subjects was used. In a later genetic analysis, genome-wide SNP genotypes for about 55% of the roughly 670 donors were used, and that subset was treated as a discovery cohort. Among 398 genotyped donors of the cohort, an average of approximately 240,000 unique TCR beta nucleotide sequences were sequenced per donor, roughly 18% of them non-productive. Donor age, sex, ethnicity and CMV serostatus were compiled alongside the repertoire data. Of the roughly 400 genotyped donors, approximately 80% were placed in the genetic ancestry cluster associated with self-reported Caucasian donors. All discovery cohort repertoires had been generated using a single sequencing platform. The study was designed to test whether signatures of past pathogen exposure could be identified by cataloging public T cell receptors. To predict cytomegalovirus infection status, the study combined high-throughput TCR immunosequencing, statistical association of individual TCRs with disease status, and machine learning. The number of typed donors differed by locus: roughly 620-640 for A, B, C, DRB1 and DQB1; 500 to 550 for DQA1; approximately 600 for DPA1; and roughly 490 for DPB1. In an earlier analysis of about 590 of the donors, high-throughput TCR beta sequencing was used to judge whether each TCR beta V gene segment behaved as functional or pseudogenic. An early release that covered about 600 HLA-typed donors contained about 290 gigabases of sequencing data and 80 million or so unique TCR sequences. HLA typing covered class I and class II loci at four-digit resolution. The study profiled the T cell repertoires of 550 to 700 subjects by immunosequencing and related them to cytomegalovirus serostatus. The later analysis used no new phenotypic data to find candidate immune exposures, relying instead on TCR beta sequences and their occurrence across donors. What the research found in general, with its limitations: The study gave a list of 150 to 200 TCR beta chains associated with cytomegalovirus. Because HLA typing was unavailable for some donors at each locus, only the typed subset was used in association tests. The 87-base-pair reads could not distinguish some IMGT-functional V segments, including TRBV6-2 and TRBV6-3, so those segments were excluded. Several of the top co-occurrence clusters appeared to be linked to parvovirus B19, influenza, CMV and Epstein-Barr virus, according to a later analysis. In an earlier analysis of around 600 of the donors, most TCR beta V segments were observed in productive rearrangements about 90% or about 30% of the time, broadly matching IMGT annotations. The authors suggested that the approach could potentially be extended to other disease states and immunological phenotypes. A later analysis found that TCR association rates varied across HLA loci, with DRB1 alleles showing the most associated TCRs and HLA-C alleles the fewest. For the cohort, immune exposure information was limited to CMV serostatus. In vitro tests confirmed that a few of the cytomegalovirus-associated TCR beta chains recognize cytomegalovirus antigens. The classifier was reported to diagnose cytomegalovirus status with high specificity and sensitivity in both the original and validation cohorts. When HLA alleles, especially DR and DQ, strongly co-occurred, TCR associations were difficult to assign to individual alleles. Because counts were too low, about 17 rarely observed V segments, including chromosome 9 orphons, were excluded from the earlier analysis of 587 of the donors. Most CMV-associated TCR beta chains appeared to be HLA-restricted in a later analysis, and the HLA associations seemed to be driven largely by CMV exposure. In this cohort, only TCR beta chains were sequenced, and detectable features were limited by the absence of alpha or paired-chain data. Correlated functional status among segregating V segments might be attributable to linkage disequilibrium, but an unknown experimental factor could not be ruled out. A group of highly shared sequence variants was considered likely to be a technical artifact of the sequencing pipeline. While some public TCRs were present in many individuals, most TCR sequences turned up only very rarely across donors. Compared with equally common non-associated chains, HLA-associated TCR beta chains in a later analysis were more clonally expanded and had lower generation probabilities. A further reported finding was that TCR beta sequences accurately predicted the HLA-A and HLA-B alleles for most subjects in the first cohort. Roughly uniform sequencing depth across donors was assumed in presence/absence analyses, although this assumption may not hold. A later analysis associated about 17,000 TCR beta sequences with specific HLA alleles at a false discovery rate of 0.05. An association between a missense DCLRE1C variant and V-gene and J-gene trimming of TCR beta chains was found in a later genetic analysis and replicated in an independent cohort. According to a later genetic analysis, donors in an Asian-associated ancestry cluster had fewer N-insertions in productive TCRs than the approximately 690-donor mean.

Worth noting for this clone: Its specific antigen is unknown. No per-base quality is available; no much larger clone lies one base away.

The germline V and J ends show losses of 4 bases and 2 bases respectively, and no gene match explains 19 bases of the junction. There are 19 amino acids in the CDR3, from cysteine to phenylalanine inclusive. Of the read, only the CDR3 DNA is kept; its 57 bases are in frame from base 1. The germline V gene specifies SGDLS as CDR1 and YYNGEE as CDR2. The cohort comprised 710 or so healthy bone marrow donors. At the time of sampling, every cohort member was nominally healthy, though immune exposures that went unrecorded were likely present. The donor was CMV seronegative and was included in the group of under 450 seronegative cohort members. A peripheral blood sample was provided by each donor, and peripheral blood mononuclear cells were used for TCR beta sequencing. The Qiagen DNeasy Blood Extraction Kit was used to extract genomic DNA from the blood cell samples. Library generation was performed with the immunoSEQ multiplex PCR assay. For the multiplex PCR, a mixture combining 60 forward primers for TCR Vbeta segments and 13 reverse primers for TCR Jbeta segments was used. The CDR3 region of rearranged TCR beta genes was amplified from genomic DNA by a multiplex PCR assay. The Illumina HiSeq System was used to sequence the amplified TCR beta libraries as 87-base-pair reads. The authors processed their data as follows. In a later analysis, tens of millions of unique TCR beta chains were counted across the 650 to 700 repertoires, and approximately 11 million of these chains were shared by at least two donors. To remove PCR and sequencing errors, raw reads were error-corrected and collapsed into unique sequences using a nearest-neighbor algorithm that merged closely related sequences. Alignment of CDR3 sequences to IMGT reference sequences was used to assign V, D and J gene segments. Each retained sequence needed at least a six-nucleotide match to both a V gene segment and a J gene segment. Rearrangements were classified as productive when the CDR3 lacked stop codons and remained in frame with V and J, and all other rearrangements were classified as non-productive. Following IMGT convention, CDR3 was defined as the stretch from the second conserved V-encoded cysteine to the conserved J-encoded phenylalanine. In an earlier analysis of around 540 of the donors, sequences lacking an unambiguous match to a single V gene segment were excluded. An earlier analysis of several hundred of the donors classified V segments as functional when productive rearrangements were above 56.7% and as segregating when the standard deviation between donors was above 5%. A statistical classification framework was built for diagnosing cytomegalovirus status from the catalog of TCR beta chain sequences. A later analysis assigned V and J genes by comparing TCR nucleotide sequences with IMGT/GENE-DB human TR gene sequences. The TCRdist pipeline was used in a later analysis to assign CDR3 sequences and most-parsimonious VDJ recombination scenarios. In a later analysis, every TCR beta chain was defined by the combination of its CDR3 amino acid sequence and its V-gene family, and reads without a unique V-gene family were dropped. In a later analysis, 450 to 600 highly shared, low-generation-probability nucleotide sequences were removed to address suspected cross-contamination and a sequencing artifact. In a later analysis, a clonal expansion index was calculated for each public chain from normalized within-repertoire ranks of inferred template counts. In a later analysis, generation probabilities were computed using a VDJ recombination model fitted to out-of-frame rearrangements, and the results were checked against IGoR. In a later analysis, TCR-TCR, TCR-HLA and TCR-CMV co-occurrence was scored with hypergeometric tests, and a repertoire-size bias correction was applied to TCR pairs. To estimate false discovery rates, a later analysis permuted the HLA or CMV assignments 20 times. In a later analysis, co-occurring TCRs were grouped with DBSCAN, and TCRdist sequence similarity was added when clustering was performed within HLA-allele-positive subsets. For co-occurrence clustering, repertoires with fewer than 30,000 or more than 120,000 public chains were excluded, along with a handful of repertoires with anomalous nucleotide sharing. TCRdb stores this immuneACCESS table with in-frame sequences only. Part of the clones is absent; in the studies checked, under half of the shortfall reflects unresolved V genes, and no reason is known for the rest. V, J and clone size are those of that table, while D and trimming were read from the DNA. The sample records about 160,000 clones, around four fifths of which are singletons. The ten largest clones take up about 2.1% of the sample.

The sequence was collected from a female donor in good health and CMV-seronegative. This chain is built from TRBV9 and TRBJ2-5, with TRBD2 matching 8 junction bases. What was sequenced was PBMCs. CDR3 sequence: CASSPNPSLAGNLQETQYF. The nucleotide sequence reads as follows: TGTGCCAGCAGCCCAAATCCCTCTCTAGCGGGCAACCTTCAAGAGACCCAGTACTTC.